This TCR beta chain was identified in a study of CXCR3-negative and CXCR3-positive naive CD8 T cells. General study results and limits: Fresh PBMCs went into most assays, and CXCR3 expression partly declined after cryopreservation. Naive subsets were similarly diverse, while memory CD8+ repertoires were much less diverse.

Definition of naive CD8+ T cells rested on a CD45RO-CCR7+CD27+CD95- profile. On this clonotype: Its target is not known.

Preparation of TRB cDNA libraries relied on 5' RACE carrying UMI labels. TCRdb reworked the 5' RACE reads into one entry per CDR3 protein, no DNA. The specimen's table records about 41,000 distinct CDR3 sequences. This CDR3 region has 13 residues. Germline lookup yields CDR1 SGHNT and CDR2 YYREEE (reference sequence). This clonotype was obtained from a human donor in good health. Some clones in this sample may be carry-over from other donors' samples. The J gene is TRBJ2-7, the V gene TRBV5-4. Sequenced sample: naive CXCR3- CD8+ T cells from blood. Indicated subset: CD45RO-CCR7+CD27+CD95- naive CD8+ T cells lacking CXCR3 (TNR3-). CDR3 protein: CASSLMVVGEQYF. Variable domain in full (rest from reference TRBV5-4 and TRBJ2-7): ETGVTQSPTHLIKTRGQQVTLRCSSQSGHNTVSWYQQALGQGPQFIFQYYREEENGRGNFPPRFSGLQFPNYSSELNVNALELDDSALYLCASSLMVVGEQYFGPGTRLTVT.